This record covers a single T cell receptor beta chain. This clone was recorded a few times. Its antigen is still unknown. Germline and junction disagree at one end, which may indicate a read error. The entire amount of isolated RNA was reverse transcribed using the High Capacity cDNA Reverse Transcription Kit, so the sequenced TCRB transcripts were expressed ones. Naive, central memory and regulatory T cell samples underwent deep immunoSEQ sequencing, averaging around 4 million total reads per sample. Sorted cells were lysed in RLT buffer and RNA was extracted with DNase-treated RNeasy Micro or Mini kits, depending on cell number. Each cell subset was processed on its own to prevent cross-contamination, while patient and healthy donor samples were processed together. The immunoSEQ multiplex PCR was used to amplify TCRB sequences from cDNA, generating 87-bp fragments that spanned the CDR3 region. Sequencing of the amplicons was done on the Illumina HiSeq platform. The authors processed their data as follows. Synthetic template baselines were used to correct PCR bias computationally, reads within Hamming distance 2 were collapsed, and singletons that could not be merged were discarded. Reads were aligned against IMGT so that V, D and J genes, CDR3 length and insertions or deletions at six rearrangement sites could be assigned. Clonotype counts were normalized to sorted cell number within each subset before computing true diversity and Gini coefficients with the tcR R package. Repertoire sharing was quantified using the overlap coefficient calculated on TCRB nucleotide sequences. Out-of-frame TCRB sequences from naive cells were analyzed as a proxy for the pre-selection repertoire. The source is immuneACCESS, and TCRdb retained only in-frame sequences with V and J called. Part of the clones is not carried over; for the studies checked, unresolved V genes explain less than half of this, and the remainder is unexplained. That table gives V, J and clone size, and the DNA gave D and trimming. The sample table holds about 900,000 clones, of which 15% to 20% were seen once. Of the sample, 0.023% is held by the ten largest clones.

This sample is part of a study of beta chain features in type 1 diabetes listed by TCRdb under 2018. About the study as a whole: Mean age, gender distribution, total cell number and subset yield did not differ between patients and healthy donors. Whereas all 28 donors provided naive and central memory subsets, regulatory and stem cell-like memory subsets were isolated from just 8 patients and roughly eight healthy donors. The study compared TCRB repertoires of sorted circulating CD4+ T cell subsets between recently diagnosed type 1 diabetes patients and matched healthy donors. A total of about 99,000,000 sorted cells were examined across all samples, and RNA yield correlated strongly with the number of cells per subset.

As encoded in the germline V gene (reference sequence), CDR1 is SGHNT while CDR2 is YYREEE. The CDR3 covers 18 residues, taking in both the cysteine and the phenylalanine. The read is trimmed to its CDR3 DNA, 54 bases read in frame from base 1. Each donor gave one peripheral blood draw, approximately 120 mL on average, collected into heparinised tubes. Using a panel that included CD45RO, CCR7, CD25, CD127, CD95 and CD27, naive, central memory, regulatory and stem cell-like memory CD4+ T cells were sorted on a BD FACSAria II. All sorted populations exceeded 98% purity. PBMCs were isolated immediately by Lymphoprep density gradient centrifugation and stained directly without culture. Samples were stained and sorted in pairs, with one healthy donor and one patient per experiment, so that batch effects were minimized. Findings and caveats that apply to the study as a whole: Patients with type 1 diabetes made fewer insertions and deleted more nucleotides at VDJ recombination sites, implying thymic rearrangement abnormalities. The naive, central memory and regulatory TCRB repertoires appeared to resemble one another more closely among patients than among healthy donors. Only small numbers of individuals were included in the HLA sub-analyses, which left unresolved whether HLA type had any influence on TCRB rearrangement. Because cDNA was sequenced instead of genomic DNA, highly expressing activated cells could be over-represented, though the groups showed no difference in activation or CD3 levels. PCR may preferentially amplify shorter templates, but because patient and control samples were amplified and corrected together, any resulting skew would affect both groups equally. Type 1 diabetes patients showed a moderate but significant shortening of TCRB CDR3 length in all four CD4+ subsets.

This receptor chain uses TRBV5-4 and TRBJ2-3; 12 bases in between match TRBD2. Sequenced: naive CD4+ T cells from blood. The sample's cell subset or site label, in plain terms: true naive CD4+ T cells. This sequence originates from a young woman in good health. In nucleotides, the sequence is TGCGCCAGCAGCCAGACTCAGACTAGCGGGAGAAACTTAGATACGCAGTATTTT. Its translation reads: CASSQTQTSGRNLDTQYF.